This T cell receptor (beta chain) was documented in a study of graft-versus-host responses after intestinal transplantation. In the study overall: Every transplant recipient was induced with anti-thymocyte globulin, then maintained on tacrolimus and steroids for around 3 years. Broader study findings: GvH clones surfaced in recipient marrow, some emerging earlier in ileum or blood. High graft-versus-host to host-versus-graft T cell clonal ratios marked allografts of patients with graft-donor macrochimerism. With peak circulating GvH clone levels came an association with early post-transplant HvG declines.

Sequencing used immunoSEQ multiplex PCR; TCRdb keeps in-frame clones, though not all of them. The table records under 90,000 clones, around 93% of them present only once. As regards this clone: Its antigen is unidentified.

The TCR originated in a human donor who was the organ donor for an intestinal transplant. Here the sequenced sample was unstimulated CD4+ T cells sorted from spleen or lymph node cells, taken before transplant.

DNA for the CDR3: TGTGCCAGCCCCGGCCCCAAGACACCTCTCTATGGCTACACCTTC. The encoded protein is CASPGPKTPLYGYTF. The genes are TRBV6-1 and TRBJ1-2, with no clear D. Germline assignment: CDR1 MNHNS and CDR2 SASEGT. The CDR3 contains 15 residues. The V end lost 8 bases, the J end lost 4 bases, and 20 bases lay between the germline ends.